The present entry profiles one T cell receptor (beta chain) with its context. PCR amplification relied on 60 Vbeta primers (plus 13 Jbeta primers). The method was immunoSEQ multiplex PCR; TCRdb's version includes in-frame clones alone and lacks a portion of them. The sample includes 85,000 to 120,000 clones, approximately 87% of them seen just once. Trimming pared 2 bases from V and 7 bases from J, leaving 9 bases between. This CDR3 region has 13 residues. The germline V gene has CDR1 WSHSY and CDR2 SAAADI. The data are from a study of cytomegalovirus exposure and HLA in healthy donors. The specimen sequenced was PBMCs. The sequence was obtained from a man between 35 and 55 years old in good health and CMV-seronegative. This chain links TRBV10-2 with TRBJ1-5; perhaps TRBD1 as D (5 bases). The CDR3 sequence is CASSEGGIQPQHF. CDR3 in DNA: TGCGCCAGCAGTGAGGGGGGGATCCAGCCCCAGCATTTT.